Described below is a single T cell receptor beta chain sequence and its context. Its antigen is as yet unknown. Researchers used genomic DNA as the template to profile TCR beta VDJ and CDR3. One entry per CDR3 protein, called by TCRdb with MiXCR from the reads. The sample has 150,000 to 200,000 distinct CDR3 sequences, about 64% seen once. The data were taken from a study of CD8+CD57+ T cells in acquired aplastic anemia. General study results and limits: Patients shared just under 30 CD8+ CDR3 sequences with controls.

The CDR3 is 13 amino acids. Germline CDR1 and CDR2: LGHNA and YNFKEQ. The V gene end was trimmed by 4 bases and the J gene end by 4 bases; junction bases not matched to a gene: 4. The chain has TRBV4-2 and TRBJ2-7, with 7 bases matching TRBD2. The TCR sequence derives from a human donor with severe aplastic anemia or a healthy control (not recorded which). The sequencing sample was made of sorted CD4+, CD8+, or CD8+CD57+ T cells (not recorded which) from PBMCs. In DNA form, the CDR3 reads TGTGCCAGCAGCCCTGGGAGGGAGTACGAGCAGTACTTC. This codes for CASSPGREYEQYF.